These 19 T cell receptor beta chains originate from one sample sequenced in a study of T cell responses to AZD1222 COVID-19 vaccine (dated by TCRdb to 2020 to 2022). The library relied on the immunoSEQ multiplex PCR assay. TCRdb carries this immuneACCESS record with in-frame sequences only. Its versions omit some clonotypes, under half of them owing to an unresolved V gene in the studies checked, with the rest unexplained. The sample includes around 130,000 clones, with 85% to 90% observed a single time. The top ten hold roughly an eighth of the sample. The time point label corresponds to: baseline before first vaccination. This sample comprised peripheral blood, obtained on day 0 of AZD1222 vaccination. The receptors stem from an adult in good health.

The gene calls are TRBV7-3 and TRBJ2-1, with 7 bases that match TRBD1. The J segment lost 8 bases and the V segment lost 2 bases, leaving 12 bases of the junction unmatched. The CDR3 is 16 amino acids. CDR1 SGHTA and CDR2 FQGTGA come from the germline V gene. Written as DNA, the CDR3 is TGTGCCAGCAGCTTAGGTACCAGGGGGAAATCGGATGAGCAGTTCTTC. Protein: CASSLGTRGKSDEQFF. Full variable domain (rest looked up from reference TRBV7-3 and TRBJ2-1): GAGVSQTPSNKVTEKGKYVELRCDPISGHTALYWYRQSLGQGPEFLIYFQGTGAADDSGLPNDRFFAVRPEGSVSTLKIQRTERGDSAVYLCASSLGTRGKSDEQFFGPGTRLTVL.

The chain is built from TRBV6-5 and TRBJ2-5; D may be TRBD2 (5 bases). The CDR3 has 14 residues. Trimming left V 0 bases short and J 2 bases short, with 7 bases between. Germline loops: CDR1 MNHEY, CDR2 SVGAGI. The CDR3 is CASSYSRVQETQYF. CDR3 DNA: TGTGCCAGCAGTTACTCGAGGGTTCAAGAGACCCAGTACTTC.

This clone came up once. The chain joins TRBV7-2 to TRBJ1-2; D is unclear. With 3 bases removed from V and 0 bases from J, the gap between germline ends came to 11 bases. The CDR3 runs 15 residues. The germline V gene encodes CDR1 SGHTA and CDR2 FQGNSA. CDR3: CASSFEETANYGYTF. CDR3 nucleotides: TGTGCCAGCAGCTTTGAGGAGACCGCTAACTATGGCTACACCTTC.

The chain combines TRBV4-3 with TRBJ2-5; D unresolved. Trimming stripped 1 base from V and 5 bases from J, with 17 bases between. Per the germline V gene, CDR1 is LGHNA and CDR2 is YSLEER. The CDR3 sequence is 16 residues long. The CDR3 sequence is CASSQVGPGVPETQYF. CDR3 nucleotide sequence: TGCGCCAGCAGCCAAGTCGGACCCGGAGTCCCCGAGACCCAGTACTTC.

This clone was recorded only once. This rearrangement joins TRBV3-1 (or the pseudogene TRBV3-2) to TRBJ1-1; D call uncertain. In germline, CDR1 is LGHDT, CDR2 YNNKEL (reference sequence). This CDR3 is 14 amino acids long. The V end was cut by 2 bases, the J end by 0 bases, with 7 bases between. CDR3 in amino acids: CASSQSGMNTEAFF. The DNA of the CDR3 is TGTGCCAGCAGCCAATCGGGGATGAACACTGAAGCTTTCTTT.

With regard to this clone: Its ends do not fully match the called genes, so a read error is possible. CDR3 sequence (DNA): TGCGCCAGCAGACAAGAAGTCCAGGCATATAATTCACCCCTCCACTTT. Amino acids: CASRQEVQAYNSPLHF. The genes are TRBV4-3 and TRBJ1-6; no definite D call. CDR1 and CDR2 (germline): LGHNA, YSLEER. The CDR3 extends over 16 amino acids.

As for this clone: The junction departs from germline at one end; a sequencing error may be responsible. The V call is TRBV6-1, the J call TRBJ2-1; TRBD2 matches at 10 bases. The CDR3 runs to 14 residues. Germline V gene lookup returns CDR1 MNHNS and CDR2 SASEGT. This CDR3 reads CASSQAGGPNEQFF. The CDR3 DNA sequence: TGTGCCAGCAGTCAAGCGGGGGGGCCAAATGAGCAGTTCTTC.

Remarks on this clone: This CDR3 is also generated by other DNA sequences in the sample. The V and J genes are TRBV7-2 and TRBJ1-1, with D possibly matching TRBD1 (5 bases). The V end lost 3 bases, the J end lost 1 base, and 6 bases lay between the germline ends. The CDR3 extends over 13 amino acids. Germline CDR1 is SGHTA and CDR2 is FQGNSA. CDR3 sequence: CASSFQGNTEAFF. For the CDR3, the DNA is TGTGCCAGCAGCTTTCAGGGGAACACTGAAGCTTTCTTT.

The V gene is TRBV19, the J gene TRBJ2-1; 7 bases align to TRBD2. CDR3 length: 12 residues. Germline assignment: CDR1 LNHDA and CDR2 SQIVND (reference sequence). The ends lost 6 bases at V and 7 bases at J; junction bases unmatched: 3. CDR3 sequence: CASSRLANEQFF. CDR3 bases: TGTGCCAGTAGCAGACTAGCAAATGAGCAGTTCTTC.

The chain carries TRBV19 and TRBJ1-5; D unclear. The CDR3 length is 12 residues. CDR1 is LNHDA and CDR2 is SQIVND in the germline V gene (reference sequence). Trimming removed 9 bases at V and 2 bases at J, with 8 bases between. CDR3 loop: CASRSGNQPQHF. The DNA for the CDR3 is TGTGCCAGCCGGTCGGGCAATCAGCCCCAGCATTTT.

This clone was recorded a few times. The chain combines TRBV11-2 with TRBJ1-3; D is uncertain. The V end was cut by 4 bases, the J end by 3 bases, with 10 bases between. From germline, CDR1 is SGHAT and CDR2 FQNNGV. The CDR3 length is 14 residues. The CDR3 reads CASSSVSGGNTIYF. CDR3 coding DNA: TGTGCCAGCAGCTCCGTCTCGGGTGGAAACACCATATATTTT. The variable domain in full, with the rest retrieved from reference TRBV11-2 and TRBJ1-3, is EAGVAQSPRYKIIEKRQSVAFWCNPISGHATLYWYQQILGQGPKLLIQFQNNGVVDDSQLPKDRFSAERLKGVDSTLKIQPAKLEDSAVYLCASSSVSGGNTIYFGEGSWLTVV.

The chain recombines TRBV13 with TRBJ1-4; D is unclear. With 1 base removed from V and 2 bases from J, the gap between germline ends came to 5 bases. This CDR3 spans 14 amino acids. Per germline, CDR1 PRHDT and CDR2 FYEKMQ (reference sequence). CDR3 in amino acids: CASSLDTTNEKLFF. CDR3 in DNA: TGTGCCAGCAGCTTAGACACCACTAATGAAAAACTGTTTTTT.

V is TRBV7-3 and J is TRBJ1-1, with 8 nucleotides matching TRBD1. CDR3 length: 15 residues. Germline V lookup: CDR1 SGHTA, CDR2 FQGTGA. The J segment lost 5 bases and the V segment lost 0 bases, leaving 5 bases of the junction unmatched. CDR3 DNA sequence: TGTGCCAGCAGCTTAACCCCGGACAGGGCGACTGAAGCTTTCTTT. It codes for CASSLTPDRATEAFF.

The rearrangement links TRBV13 to TRBJ1-3, with 7 bases identical to TRBD1. J gave up 0 bases and V 3 bases, and 5 bases lay outside the gene matches. Germline CDR1 and CDR2: PRHDT and FYEKMQ (reference sequence). The CDR3 has 16 amino acids. DNA of the CDR3: TGTGCCAGCAGCTTCCGGACAGGAGACTCTGGAAACACCATATATTTT. This codes for CASSFRTGDSGNTIYF.

The genes are TRBV18 and TRBJ1-6, with D possibly being TRBD1 (6 bases). V lost 0 bases, J lost 8 bases, and 8 bases lay in between. CDR1 and CDR2 from the germline V gene are KGHSH and LQKENI. This CDR3 contains 14 residues. CDR3 in DNA: TGTGCCAGCTCACCACCCAGGGGAGATTCACCCCTCCACTTT. Its translation: CASSPPRGDSPLHF.

This sequence joins TRBV7-6 and TRBJ1-3, with no clear D. The ends were cut back, 5 bases at V and 9 bases at J, with 20 bases in the middle. The germline V gene encodes CDR1 SGHVS and CDR2 FNYEAQ. The CDR3 loop spans 15 amino acids. CDR3 amino acids: CASSPGHWVGSTIYF. The CDR3 region has the DNA TGTGCCAGCAGCCCCGGCCATTGGGTGGGGAGCACCATATATTTT.

The chain is built from TRBV18 and TRBJ2-5; D is undetermined. The V gene's germline CDR1 is KGHSH and CDR2 LQKENI. With 4 bases removed from V and 1 base from J, the gap between germline ends came to 4 bases. CDR3 length equals 12 residues. Here the CDR3 DNA reads TGTGCCAGCTCACGGGTCCAAGAGACCCAGTACTTC. Amino acid sequence: CASSRVQETQYF. The full variable domain, its missing parts supplied by reference TRBV18 and TRBJ2-5, is NAGVMQNPRHLVRRRGQEARLRCSPMKGHSHVYWYRQLPEEGLKFMVYLQKENIIDESGMPKERFSAEFPKEGPSILRIQQVVRGDSAAYFCASSRVQETQYFGPGTRLLVL.

The chain couples TRBV14 to TRBJ1-1; no definite D call. V lost 1 base and J 3 bases, leaving 6 bases between the germline ends. CDR3 length equals 13 residues. CDR1 and CDR2 from the germline V gene are SGHDN and FVKESK. CDR3 region: CASSQVMDTEAFF. The CDR3 bases are TGTGCCAGCAGCCAAGTTATGGACACTGAAGCTTTCTTT.

This clone occurred once. The chain couples TRBV6-5 to TRBJ1-5, with D tentatively TRBD1 (5 bases). The V end was cut by 4 bases, the J end by 3 bases, with 13 bases between. CDR1 and CDR2 (germline): MNHEY, SVGAGI. The CDR3 contains 15 residues. CDR3 region: CASSLEQATNQPQHF. The CDR3 DNA reads as TGTGCCAGCAGTTTGGAACAGGCGACCAATCAGCCCCAGCATTTT.